This entry features one T cell receptor (beta chain) sequence. An end of the junction differs from the germline gene, which may be a read error. This record belongs to a study of response to subunit inactivated influenza vaccine. The CDR3 loop spans 13 amino acids. Germline CDR1 is SGHDN and CDR2 is FVKESK. MiXCR, applied by TCRdb to the RT-PCR reads, yields one record per CDR3 protein. Of roughly 700,000 distinct CDR3 sequences listed, about 14% are singletons. The sample in question was PBMCs from blood, obtained less than 15 days before vaccination. The V call is TRBV14, the J call TRBJ1-2; weak D call: TRBD1 (5 bases). The receptor was derived from a man aged 45-65 years who received an inactivated influenza vaccine. CDR3 DNA: TGTGCCCGCAGACGCACGGGCGGGGCTGGCTACACCTTC. The encoded protein is CARRRTGGAGYTF.